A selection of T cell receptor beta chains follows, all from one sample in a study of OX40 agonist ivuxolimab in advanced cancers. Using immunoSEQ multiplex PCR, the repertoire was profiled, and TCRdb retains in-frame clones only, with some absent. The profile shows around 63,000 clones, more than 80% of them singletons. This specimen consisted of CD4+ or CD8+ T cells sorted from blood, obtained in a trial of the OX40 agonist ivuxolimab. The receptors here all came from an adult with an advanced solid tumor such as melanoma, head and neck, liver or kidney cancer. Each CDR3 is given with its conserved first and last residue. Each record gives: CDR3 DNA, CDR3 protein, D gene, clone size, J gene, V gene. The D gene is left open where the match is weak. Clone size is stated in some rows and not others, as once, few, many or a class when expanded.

DNA: TGTGCCATCAGTGAGTCGTCCCCAGAGACCCAGTACTTC; CDR3: CAISESSPETQYF; D: .; size: .; J: TRBJ2-5; V: TRBV10-3
DNA: TGTGCCAGCAGTCCAGGGGAGAGGGCTTTCTTT; CDR3: CASSPGERAFF; D: .; size: .; J: TRBJ1-1; V: TRBV5-4
DNA: TGCGCCAGCAGCCTTGAGACAGGGGTCTACGAGCAGTACTTC; CDR3: CASSLETGVYEQYF; D: TRBD1; size: once; J: TRBJ2-7; V: TRBV5-1
DNA: TGTGCCAGCAGCGATAGGGGATTGGAGATTGGTGAAGCTTTCTTT; CDR3: CASSDRGLEIGEAFF; D: .; size: once; J: TRBJ1-1; V: TRBV9
DNA: TGTGCCAGCAGCCAAGTGGGGCGGCTGAACACTGAAGCTTTCTTT; CDR3: CASSQVGRLNTEAFF; D: .; size: .; J: TRBJ1-1; V: TRBV4-2
DNA: TGCGCCAGCAGCTTGGGGTTCCCCTCCTACGAGCAGTACTTC; CDR3: CASSLGFPSYEQYF; D: .; size: .; J: TRBJ2-7; V: TRBV5-1
DNA: TGTGCCAGCAGCTTAGAGGGGGAGGCACCCCTCCACTTT; CDR3: CASSLEGEAPLHF; D: .; size: few; J: TRBJ1-6; V: TRBV7-9
DNA: TGTGCCAGCAGGAGACAGACCCGCTTGAACAATGAGCAGTTCTTC; CDR3: CASRRQTRLNNEQFF; D: .; size: .; J: TRBJ2-1; V: TRBV6-5
DNA: TGTGCCAGAAACGGTAGAAACTACAATGAGCAGTTCTTC; CDR3: CARNGRNYNEQFF; D: .; size: .; J: TRBJ2-1; V: TRBV19
DNA: TGTGCCAGCAGTCGACAGGGCTACGAGCAGTACTTC; CDR3: CASSRQGYEQYF; D: TRBD1; size: .; J: TRBJ2-7; V: TRBV6-1
DNA: TGTGCCAGTAGTATCTCTTACAGCTCCTATGGCTACACCTTC; CDR3: CASSISYSSYGYTF; D: .; size: .; J: TRBJ1-2; V: TRBV19
DNA: TGTGCCAGCAGCGCACAGCCCAGTAGCTATGGCTACACCTTC; CDR3: CASSAQPSSYGYTF; D: .; size: .; J: TRBJ1-2; V: TRBV4-2
DNA: TGCAGCGTTGACCCCGGACTAGTCCGGAATGAGCAGTTCTTC; CDR3: CSVDPGLVRNEQFF; D: TRBD2; size: .; J: TRBJ2-1; V: TRBV29-1
DNA: TGTGCCAGCAGCTTGACAGGGGCTATGAGGAATGGCTACACCTTC; CDR3: CASSLTGAMRNGYTF; D: TRBD1; size: .; J: TRBJ1-2; V: TRBV11-2
DNA: TGTGCCAGCAGCGACAGAAGGGGGACGTATGGCAATCAGCCCCAGCATTTT; CDR3: CASSDRRGTYGNQPQHF; D: .; size: .; J: TRBJ1-5; V: TRBV27
DNA: TGCAGTCCACTAGGCAATGAGCAGTTCTTC; CDR3: CSPLGNEQFF; D: .; size: once; J: TRBJ2-1; V: TRBV20-1
DNA: TGTGCCAGCAGGCCTACAGGTTCCTACGAGCAGTACTTC; CDR3: CASRPTGSYEQYF; D: .; size: .; J: TRBJ2-7; V: TRBV28
DNA: TGTGCCAGCAGCTTGCTTGCAGGGGTCACCGGGGAGCTGTTTTTT; CDR3: CASSLLAGVTGELFF; D: .; size: .; J: TRBJ2-2; V: TRBV11-2
DNA: TGTGCCACCAGCCCCCGTCGGACGGATAGCAATCAGCCCCAGCATTTT; CDR3: CATSPRRTDSNQPQHF; D: .; size: .; J: TRBJ1-5; V: TRBV15
DNA: TGTGCCAGCAGCCCCCCACAGATGTTTTATAGTCCTGACGACTATGGCTACACCTTC; CDR3: CASSPPQMFYSPDDYGYTF; D: .; size: once; J: TRBJ1-2; V: TRBV4-2
DNA: TGCGCCAGCACCCAGCGGAGCTCCTACAATGAGCAGTTCTTC; CDR3: CASTQRSSYNEQFF; D: .; size: .; J: TRBJ2-1; V: TRBV5-1
DNA: TGTGCCAGCTCACCAAGATATCAGGGGGCAGGAACTGAAGCTTTCTTT; CDR3: CASSPRYQGAGTEAFF; D: TRBD1; size: .; J: TRBJ1-1; V: TRBV18
DNA: TGTGCCAGCAGCGTTTCGACACTCCAAGAGACCCAGTACTTC; CDR3: CASSVSTLQETQYF; D: .; size: .; J: TRBJ2-5; V: TRBV9
DNA: TGTGCCAGCAGCTTATTGAGGGGGCGATCTGGAAACACCATATATTTT; CDR3: CASSLLRGRSGNTIYF; D: TRBD1; size: .; J: TRBJ1-3; V: TRBV11-2
DNA: TGTGCCAGCAGCTTAGGGCACGTTCACTACGAGCAGTACTTC; CDR3: CASSLGHVHYEQYF; D: .; size: once; J: TRBJ2-7; V: TRBV13
DNA: TGCGCCACTCGACAGGGAGAGGGCTATGGCTACACCTTC; CDR3: CATRQGEGYGYTF; D: TRBD1; size: .; J: TRBJ1-2; V: TRBV5-1
DNA: TGCGCCAGCATAGGGGACGGCCGGCTCGAGCAGTACTTC; CDR3: CASIGDGRLEQYF; D: .; size: .; J: TRBJ2-7; V: TRBV5-1
DNA: TGTGCCAGCAGTCGTAGCTCCTACAATGAGCAGTTCTTC; CDR3: CASSRSSYNEQFF; D: .; size: .; J: TRBJ2-1; V: TRBV7-3